The rows below give T cell receptor beta chains drawn from one sample of a study of T cell responses to AZD1222 COVID-19 vaccine. Clones were sequenced by immunoSEQ multiplex PCR, and TCRdb holds only the in-frame ones, with some missing. The sample lists 130,000 to 150,000 clones, 85% to 90% occurring once. The source material was peripheral blood, sampled 28 days after the second AZD1222 dose. All receptors derive from an adult who received the AZD1222 COVID-19 vaccine. CDR3s include the opening cysteine and the closing phenylalanine or tryptophan. A D gene is named only where the DNA matches it firmly. Size values are once, few and many counts, or a class for expanded clones, and some rows have none.

size	V	D	J	CDR3	DNA
few	TRBV2	.	TRBJ1-5	CASTWAQSNQPQHF	TGTGCCAGCACCTGGGCTCAAAGCAATCAGCCCCAGCATTTT
.	TRBV29-1	.	TRBJ1-6	CGFQGDYNSPLHF	TGCGGGTTCCAGGGCGATTATAATTCACCCCTCCACTTT
.	TRBV28	.	TRBJ2-1	CASRLWNEQFF	TGTGCCAGCAGATTGTGGAATGAGCAGTTCTTC
.	TRBV6-5	.	TRBJ1-1	CASSYQTEAFF	TGTGCCAGCAGTTATCAAACTGAAGCTTTCTTT
few	TRBV18	.	TRBJ2-3	CASSPMQQDTQYF	TGTGCCAGCTCACCAATGCAGCAAGATACGCAGTATTTT
.	TRBV6-5	.	TRBJ1-6	CASSPPQGDNSPLHF	TGTGCCAGCAGCCCCCCACAGGGAGATAATTCACCCCTCCACTTT
once	TRBV19	.	TRBJ1-2	CASTIPLGYGYTF	TGTGCCAGTACTATACCCCTAGGCTATGGCTACACCTTC
.	TRBV5-1	.	TRBJ2-1	CASSFGTPQNNEQFF	TGCGCCAGCAGCTTCGGGACTCCCCAAAACAATGAGCAGTTCTTC
.	TRBV5-1	TRBD2	TRBJ2-2	CASSASGSGRTGGELFF	TGCGCCAGCAGCGCCTCGGGTAGCGGGCGTACCGGCGGGGAGCTGTTTTTT
.	TRBV11-3	.	TRBJ1-2	CASGQRGDLGYTF	TGTGCCAGCGGCCAACGGGGTGATCTTGGCTACACCTTC
.	TRBV4-1	.	TRBJ2-3	CASSLPNGVRTDTQYF	TGCGCCAGCAGCCTCCCCAACGGGGTACGCACAGATACGCAGTATTTT
.	TRBV7-9	.	TRBJ1-1	CASTPGQYPEAFF	TGTGCCAGCACCCCCGGACAGTACCCCGAAGCTTTCTTT
.	TRBV24-1	.	TRBJ2-3	CATSDSWGQNTDTQYF	TGTGCCACCAGTGATTCCTGGGGGCAAAACACAGATACGCAGTATTTT
.	TRBV3-1/TRBV3-2	.	TRBJ2-2	CASSPSDTGELFF	TGTGCCAGCAGCCCCAGCGACACCGGGGAGCTGTTTTTT
.	TRBV5-1	.	TRBJ2-2	CASSLARENTGELFF	TGCGCCAGCAGCTTGGCCCGAGAGAACACCGGGGAGCTGTTTTTT
.	TRBV27	.	TRBJ1-4	CASSPLSPTNEKLFF	TGTGCCAGCAGTCCACTATCTCCAACTAATGAAAAACTGTTTTTT
.	TRBV28	.	TRBJ2-3	CASSPPDTDTQYF	TGTGCCAGCAGTCCCCCTGACACAGATACGCAGTATTTT
.	TRBV5-4	TRBD2	TRBJ2-3	CASSLLTGTRTDTQYF	TGTGCCAGCAGCTTGCTTACCGGGACTAGGACAGATACGCAGTATTTT
.	TRBV6-5	.	TRBJ1-6	CASRQGNDAPLHF	TGTGCCAGCAGACAGGGAAATGACGCACCCCTCCACTTT